These 3 T cell receptor beta chains originate from one sample sequenced in a study of human T cells and chemical hapten exposure listed by TCRdb under 2021. The label giving this sample's time point can be read as: patch test 1, 2 weeks after DPC sensitization. The treatment or condition tag for this specimen amounts to: therapeutic diphenylcyclopropenone sensitization with weekly scalp DPC. The library was prepared using RACE. The instrument was a NextSeq 500. TCRdb's own reprocessing of the public reads used fastp at Q25 and MiXCR and kept productive beta chains. Entries are consolidated by CDR3 protein sequence, retaining the most common genes and DNA. The sample records nearly 350,000 distinct CDR3 sequences, about 7% of which are singletons. The ten largest clones capture 7.5% to 9% of the sample. Sequences were derived from whole blood, sampled in connection with sensitization to the hapten diphenylcyclopropenone (DPC). Receptors were obtained from a woman aged 18-35 years with alopecia areata. Some clones in this sample may be carry-over from other donors' samples.

This chain links TRBV12-3 or TRBV12-4 with TRBJ1-2; the D is unclear. CDR3 length equals 15 residues. V was cut by 2 bases and J by 3 bases, with 13 bases left in between. Here the CDR3 DNA reads TGTGCCAGCAGTTTAAGGTCCCTCTGGGACTATGGCTACACCTTC. It is translated as CASSLRSLWDYGYTF.

This clonotype was counted at least ten times. The gene calls are TRBV7-3 and TRBJ1-1; D is perhaps TRBD1 (5 bases). The CDR3 has 15 amino acids. Germline values: CDR1 SGHTA, CDR2 FQGTGA. Trimming took 5 bases from V and 4 from J, leaving 17 bases between them. CDR3 coding DNA: TGTGCCAGCAGCGCAGGGACGGTCGGCTCCACTGAAGCTTTCTTT. It yields the protein CASSAGTVGSTEAFF.

In this sample, this clonotype turned up a few times. The chain carries TRBV21-1 and TRBJ1-1. TRBV21-1 is given as a pseudogene. This CDR3 has 17 residues. The CDR3 sequence is CASSKIMNRPMNTEAFF. The CDR3, as DNA: TGTGCCAGCAGCAAAATAATGAACAGACCAATGAACACTGAAGCTTTCTTT.